A single sample is the source of the 26 T cell receptor beta chains below, sequenced in a study of breast tumors, draining lymph nodes, adjacent tissues (dated by TCRdb to the mid-2010s). The protocol used for the library was multiplex PCR. The run used an Illumina HiSeq 2000. TCRdb reprocessing: public reads trimmed at Q25 with fastp, clones called with MiXCR, in-frame beta chains kept. All rows with the same CDR3 protein become a single entry with the most common DNA and genes. The sample data list 160,000 or so distinct CDR3 sequences, and around 33% of these were observed just once. The ten largest make up more than 3.5% of the sample. Lymph node samples were obtained from the axillary draining lymph nodes of breast cancer patients. Sequencing used axillary lymph node tissue. The origin of the receptors is a female donor with breast cancer. Some clones in this sample may be carry-over from other donors' samples.

This clonotype was found many times. The chain uses TRBV20-1 and TRBJ2-5; D remains ambiguous. Trimming took 5 bases from V and 3 from J, leaving 16 bases between them. The CDR3 loop spans 14 amino acids. Germline V gene data show CDR1 as DFQATT and CDR2 as SNEGSKA (reference sequence). This CDR3 is CSAPYLARKETQYF. Here the CDR3 DNA reads TGCAGTGCTCCCTACTTAGCCCGAAAAGAGACCCAGTACTTC.

As concerns this clonotype: A read error may be the cause here, since a much bigger clone is one base away. This chain connects TRBV20-1 to TRBJ2-1; D perhaps matches TRBD2 (6 bases). The V end lost 1 base, the J end lost 6 bases, and 16 bases lay between the germline ends. Per the germline V gene, CDR1 is DFQATT and CDR2 is SNEGSKA (reference sequence). This CDR3 is 15 amino acids long. CDR3 sequence reads: CSARVKGTGPNEQFF. Here the CDR3 DNA reads TGCAGTGCTAGAGTTAAAGGGACTGGGCCCAATGAGCAGTTCTTC.

Of note for this clonotype: In this CDR3 the conserved last residue, phenylalanine or tryptophan, is missing, so a read error is likely. This chain joins TRBV12-3 or TRBV12-4 and TRBJ2-5, with TRBD2 matching over 7 bases. There are 14 residues in the CDR3. CDR3: CASKFGGGVEIQYL. The CDR3, as DNA: TGTGCTTCCAAGTTTGGGGGGGGTGTTGAGATCCAGTACCTC.

The chain carries TRBV12-5 and TRBJ2-1; 7 positions agree with TRBD2. Germline V gene sequence: CDR1 LGHNT, CDR2 FRNRAP. The CDR3 length is 17 residues. Germline trimming cut 1 base from V and 0 bases from J; bases unmatched to any gene: 6. For the CDR3, the DNA is TGTGCTAGTGGTTTGGAGACTAGCAAAGCCTCCTACAATGAGCAGTTCTTC. Encoded protein: CASGLETSKASYNEQFF.

This clonotype was counted ten times or more. The chain couples TRBV10-2 to TRBJ1-2; D gene unclear. Trimming shortened V by 5 bases and J by 5 bases, and 15 bases separated the two germline ends. The CDR3 has 14 residues. CDR1 and CDR2 from the germline V gene are WSHSY and SAAADI. CDR3 sequence: CASSISGSTYGYTF. CDR3 DNA: TGCGCCAGCAGTATCAGTGGATCCACTTATGGCTACACCTTC.

To note about this clonotype: Possible read error: a much larger clone is one base away. The chain uses TRBV6-5 and TRBJ1-2, with a possible D match to TRBD1 (6 bases). Germline values: CDR1 MNHEY, CDR2 SVGAGI. The CDR3 has 17 residues. V was clipped by 6 bases and J by 1 base, with 21 bases between them. CDR3 nucleotide sequence: TGTGCCAGCAGACTCGGTGGGAGGGGGGTAGGTAACTATGGCTACACCTTC. Amino acid sequence: CASRLGGRGVGNYGYTF.

The chain joins TRBV29-1 to TRBJ2-3; no firm D call. Trimming took 8 bases from V and 1 from J, leaving 4 bases between them. This CDR3 region has 10 residues. Germline CDR1 reads SQVTM; CDR2 reads ANQGSEA. The CDR3: CSLGTDTQYF. Written as DNA, the CDR3 is TGCAGCTTGGGCACAGATACGCAGTATTTT.

The rearrangement uses TRBV5-1 and TRBJ2-7; TRBD1 agrees at 7 bases. The CDR3 is made up of 18 amino acids. Per germline, CDR1 SGHRS and CDR2 YFSETQ. The trim removed 2 bases at V and 4 bases at J, leaving 18 bases unmatched. The CDR3 sequence is CASSFRGQNTGSSYEQYF. DNA for the CDR3: TGCGCCAGCAGCTTTAGGGGACAGAACACCGGGTCGTCGTACGAGCAGTACTTC.

This clonotype came up many times. The gene calls are TRBV20-1 and TRBJ2-1; TRBD2 matches at 9 bases. Trimming cost V 0 bases and J 5 bases; bases outside gene matches: 5. The germline gives CDR1 DFQATT, CDR2 SNEGSKA (reference sequence). There are 15 residues in the CDR3. This CDR3 is CSARESLAGHNEQFF. CDR3 DNA sequence: TGCAGTGCTAGAGAAAGTCTAGCGGGACACAATGAGCAGTTCTTC.

The rearrangement links TRBV6-1 to TRBJ2-6, with 8 bases that match TRBD1. CDR1 and CDR2 from the germline V gene are MNHNS and SASEGT. V lost 5 bases, J lost 7 bases, and 7 bases stayed unmatched. The CDR3 contains 15 residues. CDR3 sequence (DNA): TGTGCCAGCAGTTCTTTTGGACAGGGAGCCAACGTCCTGACTTTC. Protein: CASSSFGQGANVLTF.

The chain joins TRBV7-8 to TRBJ2-2, with D perhaps assigned TRBD1 or TRBD2 (5 bases each). Germline-derived CDR1 and CDR2 are SGHVS and FQNEAQ. V dropped 5 bases and J dropped 6 bases, with 13 bases sitting between them. This CDR3 region has 14 residues. In nucleotides, the CDR3 is TGTGCCAGCAGCATACGGGACGGTGCCGGGGAGCTGTTTTTT. Protein: CASSIRDGAGELFF.

Concerning this clonotype itself: One base away lies a much larger clone, so this may be a sequencing read error. The chain is built from TRBV11-2 and TRBJ2-5; a weak D match, TRBD2 (6 bases). The V and J ends lost 5 bases and 4 bases respectively, with 20 bases between them. This CDR3 contains 16 residues. CDR1 and CDR2 from the germline V gene are SGHAT and FQNNGV. CDR3 DNA sequence: TGTGCCAGCAGCCTAGGGGCTAGCGCGGGTCGAGAGACCCAGTACTTC. It codes for CASSLGASAGRETQYF.

This clonotype was found many times. The rearrangement uses TRBV6-4 and TRBJ1-2; D not certain. With 3 bases removed from V and 8 bases from J, the gap between germline ends came to 10 bases. Looked up from germline, CDR1 is MRHNA and CDR2 is SNTAGT. CDR3 length equals 12 residues. The CDR3 is CASSDFAGGYTF. In DNA, the CDR3 is TGTGCCAGCAGTGATTTCGCAGGAGGCTACACCTTC.

Ten or more counts support this clonotype. V gene TRBV28 combines with J gene TRBJ1-2, with D uncertain. Germline assignment: CDR1 MDHEN and CDR2 SYDVKM. Trimming shortened V by 3 bases and J by 7 bases, and 9 bases separated the two germline ends. The CDR3 is 12 amino acids. The CDR3 coding sequence is TGTGCCAGCAGTTTCCCCGGAGGTGGCTACACCTTC. It encodes CASSFPGGGYTF.

This clonotype occurred many times. The chain is built from TRBV30 and TRBJ2-3; TRBD2 agrees at 15 bases. With 2 bases clipped from V and 5 bases from J, the junction kept 2 bases outside the gene matches. CDR1 and CDR2 from the germline V gene are GTSNPN and SVGIG (reference sequence). This CDR3 is built from 15 residues. Here the CDR3 DNA reads TGTGCCTGGAGTTTGGGACTAGCGGGAGGAGATACGCAGTATTTT. Translated: CAWSLGLAGGDTQYF.

This clonotype was observed many times. CDR3 in DNA: TGTGCCAGCAGCTTGTACAGGGGCAACTATGGCTACACCTTC. This codes for CASSLYRGNYGYTF. The chain links TRBV6-5 to TRBJ1-2, with TRBD1 matching 7 bases. This CDR3 spans 14 amino acids. J gave up 2 bases and V 6 bases, and 6 bases lay outside the gene matches. CDR1 and CDR2 from the germline V gene are MNHEY and SVGAGI.

Comments on this clonotype: This may come from a read error, since a much larger clone is one base off. The V call is TRBV15, the J call TRBJ2-7; 7 bases are shared with TRBD1. The CDR3 consists of 16 residues. The junction had 14 bases not matched to a gene; V was cut back by 6 bases and J by 3 bases. Germline-derived CDR1 and CDR2 are LNHNV and YYDKDF (reference sequence). CDR3 DNA sequence: TGTGCCACCAGTTGGTTTCTGGGACAGAGAGACTACGAGCAGTACTTC. Its protein product is CATSWFLGQRDYEQYF.

This clonotype was observed many times. This chain links TRBV10-3 with TRBJ2-3, with D possibly being TRBD1 (5 bases). Germline V gives CDR1 ENHRY, CDR2 SYGVKD. The CDR3 length is 12 residues. The V gene lost 3 bases and the J gene lost 6 bases, with 7 bases spanning the gap. CDR3 sequence (DNA): TGTGCCATCAGTGATCAGGGCGATACGCAGTATTTT. Translating gives CAISDQGDTQYF.

This clonotype was seen repeatedly, ten times or more. The rearrangement uses TRBV4-1 and TRBJ1-2; 7 bases are shared with TRBD1. Per germline, CDR1 MGHRA and CDR2 YSYEKL. CDR3 length equals 13 residues. V lost 3 bases and J lost 7; bases outside the gene matches: 5. The CDR3 nucleotides read TGCGCCAGCAGCCATTCAGGGGGATTTGGCTACACCTTC. Its protein is CASSHSGGFGYTF.

This clonotype was seen at least ten times. The chain carries TRBV29-1 and TRBJ2-3; 7 bases match TRBD1. The germline CDR1 and CDR2 sequences are SQVTM and ANQGSEA. J was trimmed by 0 bases and V by 3 bases; bases with no gene match: 3. The CDR3 consists of 14 residues. The CDR3 nucleotides are TGCAGCGTTGAGACAGGGCCTAGCACAGATACGCAGTATTTT. Translating gives CSVETGPSTDTQYF.

V and J are TRBV7-2 and TRBJ1-5; 9 nucleotides agree with TRBD1. The germline gives CDR1 SGHTA, CDR2 FQGNSA. V shed 1 base, J shed 6 bases, and the junction held 13 bases outside the gene matches. This CDR3 region has 18 residues. CDR3 nucleotides: TGTGCCAGCAGCTTAGATCGCGGGACAGGGTGGGGGAGTCAGCCCCAGCATTTT. This gives the protein CASSLDRGTGWGSQPQHF.

The chain links TRBV5-1 to TRBJ2-3; D is uncertain. The CDR3 has 14 residues. The V gene's germline CDR1 is SGHRS and CDR2 YFSETQ. Here the CDR3 DNA reads TGCATCAGCATGGCGGCCCTAACTAAGGATACGCAGTATTTT. It translates to CISMAALTKDTQYF.

This clonotype was detected ten times or more. The J gene is TRBJ2-1, the V gene TRBV7-6, with D perhaps TRBD2 (5 bases). The CDR3 length is 19 residues. From germline, CDR1 is SGHVS and CDR2 FNYEAQ. V was clipped by 0 bases and J by 1 base, with 19 bases between them. The CDR3 DNA reads as TGTGCCAGCAGCTTAGCGTCTGGAGGAAGGAGCAAGTCCTACAATGAGCAGTTCTTC. This gives the protein CASSLASGGRSKSYNEQFF.

The chain carries TRBV10-2 and TRBJ2-7; D uncertain. Germline V CDR1 and CDR2: WSHSY, SAAADI. The CDR3 contains 13 residues. Deletions cut 2 bases from V and 4 bases from J, with 9 bases between. The CDR3 loop reads CASSEEAGYEQYF. In DNA form, the CDR3 reads TGCGCCAGCAGTGAGGAGGCCGGGTACGAGCAGTACTTC.

In its sample, this clonotype was seen many times. The rearrangement links TRBV20-1 to TRBJ2-7; D perhaps matches TRBD2 (6 bases). This CDR3 contains 15 residues. The V gene lost 7 bases and the J gene lost 5 bases, with 24 bases spanning the gap. Germline assignment: CDR1 DFQATT and CDR2 SNEGSKA (reference sequence). Here the CDR3 reads CSVPRLGQGGDEQYF. CDR3 in DNA: TGCAGTGTCCCCAGGCTAGGGCAGGGCGGGGACGAGCAGTACTTC.

This clonotype was observed many times. The chain has TRBV11-2 and TRBJ1-6; maybe TRBD1 (5 bases). V lost 1 base to trimming and J lost 7 bases, with 11 bases between them. The CDR3 runs to 15 residues. Germline values: CDR1 SGHAT, CDR2 FQNNGV. This CDR3 is CASSLGGGSNSPLHF. The CDR3 bases are TGTGCCAGCAGCTTAGGCGGGGGGTCAAATTCACCCCTCCACTTT.